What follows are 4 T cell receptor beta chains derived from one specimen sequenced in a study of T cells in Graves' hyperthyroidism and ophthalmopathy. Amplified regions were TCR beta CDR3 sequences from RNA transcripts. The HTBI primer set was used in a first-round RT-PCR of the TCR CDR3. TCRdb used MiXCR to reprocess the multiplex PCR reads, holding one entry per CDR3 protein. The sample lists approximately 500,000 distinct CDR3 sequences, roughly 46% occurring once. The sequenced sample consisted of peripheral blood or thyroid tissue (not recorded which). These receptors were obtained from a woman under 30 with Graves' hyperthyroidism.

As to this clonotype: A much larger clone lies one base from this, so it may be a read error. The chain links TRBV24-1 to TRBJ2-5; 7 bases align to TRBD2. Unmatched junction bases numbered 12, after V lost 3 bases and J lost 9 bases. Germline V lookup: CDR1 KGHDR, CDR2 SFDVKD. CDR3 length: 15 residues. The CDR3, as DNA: TGTGCCACCAGTGATCCCGGGAGAGGCCGGGAGGCCCAGTACTTC. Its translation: CATSDPGRGREAQYF.

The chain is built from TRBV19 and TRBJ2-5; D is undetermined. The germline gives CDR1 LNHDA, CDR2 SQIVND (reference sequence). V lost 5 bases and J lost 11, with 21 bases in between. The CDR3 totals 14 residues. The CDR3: CASSLDRSYNEQYF. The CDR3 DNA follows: TGTGCCAGTAGTTTGGACCGCTCCTACAATGAGCAGTACTTC.

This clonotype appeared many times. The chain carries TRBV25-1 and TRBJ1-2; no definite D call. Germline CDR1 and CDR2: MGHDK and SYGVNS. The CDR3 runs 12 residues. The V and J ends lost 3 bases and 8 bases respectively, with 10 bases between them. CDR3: CASSDTLRGYTF. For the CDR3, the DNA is TGTGCCAGCAGTGACACCTTGCGAGGCTACACCTTC.

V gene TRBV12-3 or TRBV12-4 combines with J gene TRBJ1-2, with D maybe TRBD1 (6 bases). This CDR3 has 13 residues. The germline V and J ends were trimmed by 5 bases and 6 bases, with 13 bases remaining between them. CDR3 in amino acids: CASSPQGGNGYTF. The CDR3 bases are TGTGCCAGCAGTCCACAGGGAGGGAATGGCTACACCTTC.